Below, one T cell receptor (beta chain) is given with its context. There is no known antigen for this receptor. No much larger clone exists at a distance of one base, and base qualities are not known. The CDR3 covers 12 residues, taking in both the cysteine and the phenylalanine. Only CDR3 DNA is held: 36 bases, read in frame from base 1. Looking up the germline V gene yields CDR1 SQVTM and CDR2 ANQGSEA. The protocol used for the library was PCR. The sample was run on an Illumina HiSeq 2500. To normalize quantification of the TCRbeta repertoire, the TCR libraries were built with molecular barcoding that relied on unique molecular identifiers. TCRdb reworked the public reads: Q25 trimming with fastp, MiXCR clone assembly, productive beta chains retained. Merged by CDR3 protein, the rows form single entries marked with the most common genes and DNA. The sample profile shows about 500,000 distinct CDR3 sequences; around a third of them were found once. The leading ten clones occupy 2% to 3% of the sample.

This sample is drawn from a study of T-cell reconstitution after alpha-beta-depleted transplantation in children (dated by TCRdb to about 2016). About the study as a whole: Using TCR repertoire profiling, the study quantitatively followed how T-cell immune reconstitution unfolded in children after TCRalphabeta/CD19-depleted allogeneic hematopoietic cell transplantation.

The clonotype was recovered from a human donor who donated a stem cell graft to a child with aplastic anemia. The chain is made from TRBV29-1 and TRBJ2-2; TRBD2 might be the D gene, on 7 matching bases. This sample comprised PBMCs from the stem cell graft donor, obtained from the stem cell graft. The CDR3 protein is CGGGENTGELFF. The nucleotide sequence reads TGCGGGGGGGGCGAGAACACCGGGGAGCTGTTTTTT.